This T cell receptor beta chain is from a study of post-analysis software for immune sequencing data. Looking at the study overall: Both relapsing-remitting and secondary progressive multiple sclerosis featured among the disease courses, as did progressive-relapsing multiple sclerosis. Study-wide results and caveats: Elevated frequency relative to controls characterized a handful of TRBV segments in patients, TRBV5-6, TRBV5-1 and TRBV20-1 among them. Significantly lower normalized Chao1 diversity was seen in multiple sclerosis patients than in controls.

Built from TCR beta cDNA, the libraries had unique molecular identifiers in them. One entry per CDR3 protein, called by TCRdb with MiXCR from the PCR reads. The repertoire holds fewer than 700,000 distinct CDR3 sequences, with about 40% as singletons. This clonotype has only a few counts. Its antigen remains unidentified. With 5 bases clipped from V and 0 bases from J, the junction kept 10 bases outside the gene matches. The CDR3 extends over 17 amino acids. The chain recombines TRBV12-3 or TRBV12-4 with TRBJ2-3; 8 nucleotides align to TRBD2. Sequencing was performed on blood. This receptor was taken from a girl under 18 with multiple sclerosis. This CDR3 is CASSVTAGGLSTDTQYF. CDR3 DNA sequence: TGTGCCAGCAGTGTAACGGCGGGAGGTCTTAGCACAGATACGCAGTATTTT.